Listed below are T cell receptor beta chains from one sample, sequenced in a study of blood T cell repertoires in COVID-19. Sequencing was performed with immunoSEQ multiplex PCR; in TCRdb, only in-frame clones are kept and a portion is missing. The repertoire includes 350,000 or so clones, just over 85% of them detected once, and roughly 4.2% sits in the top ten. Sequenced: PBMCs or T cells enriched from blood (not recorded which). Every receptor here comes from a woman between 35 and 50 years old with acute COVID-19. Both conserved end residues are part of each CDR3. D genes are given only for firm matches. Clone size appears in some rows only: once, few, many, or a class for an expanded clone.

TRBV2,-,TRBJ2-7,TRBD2,TGTGCCAGCAGTACCGGGCTAGCGGGCAACGAGCAGTACTTC,CASSTGLAGNEQYF
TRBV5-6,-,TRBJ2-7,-,TGTGCCAGCAGCGGCCCTCTCCTCCTGGAGCAGTACTTC,CASSGPLLLEQYF
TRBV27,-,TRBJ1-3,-,TGTGCCAGCAGAGGACTAGGGGGAAACACCATATATTTT,CASRGLGGNTIYF
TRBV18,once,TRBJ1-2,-,TGTGCCAGCTCATCATCGTCGGGACACTTATTCGATGGCTACACCTTC,CASSSSSGHLFDGYTF
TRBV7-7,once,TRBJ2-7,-,TGTGCCAGCAGCTTAAGTTCGGGCTCCTACGAGCAGTACTTC,CASSLSSGSYEQYF
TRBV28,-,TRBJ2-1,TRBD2,TGTGCCAGCACCGGACTAGCGGGAGGGTTAGGAAATGAGCAGTTCTTC,CASTGLAGGLGNEQFF
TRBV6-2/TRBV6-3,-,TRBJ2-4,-,TGTGCCAGCAGTTTGGGCACGATGGCGGGACTAGCCAAAAACATTCAGTACTTC,CASSLGTMAGLAKNIQYF
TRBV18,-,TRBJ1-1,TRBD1,TGTGCCAGCTCACCCGGAAACAGGGGAAATGAAGCTTTCTTT,CASSPGNRGNEAFF
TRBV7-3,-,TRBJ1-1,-,TGTGCCAGCAGCTTATCCCCCCCGGACAGCTTGACGAACACTGAAGCTTTCTTT,CASSLSPPDSLTNTEAFF
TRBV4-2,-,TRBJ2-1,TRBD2,TGTGCCAGCGTGGGTACTAGCGGGGGATTCAATGAGCAGTTCTTC,CASVGTSGGFNEQFF
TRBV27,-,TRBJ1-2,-,TGTGCCAGCAGTCTCGCAGGGAACTATGGCTACACCTTC,CASSLAGNYGYTF
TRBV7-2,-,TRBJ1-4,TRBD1,TGTGCCAGCAGCCAGGGGGCTTTTGAAAAACTGTTTTTT,CASSQGAFEKLFF
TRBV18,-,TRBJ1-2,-,TGTGCCAGCTCACCTGGGGGGGACTATGGCTACACCTTC,CASSPGGDYGYTF
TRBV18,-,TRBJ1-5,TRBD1,TGTGCCAGCTCACCATCGGGACAGGGGTTTCAGCCCCAGCATTTT,CASSPSGQGFQPQHF
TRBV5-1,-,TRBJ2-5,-,TGCGCCAGCAGTCAAACTTACAGGGTTGAAGAGACCCAGTACTTC,CASSQTYRVEETQYF
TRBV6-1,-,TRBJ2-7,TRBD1,TGTGCCAGCAGTGTGGGCGGGACAGGGGGTACCTACGAGCAGTACTTC,CASSVGGTGGTYEQYF
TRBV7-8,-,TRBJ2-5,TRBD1,TGTGCCAGCAGCTTAGGTGGCAGGGGGCTGGAGACCCAGTACTTC,CASSLGGRGLETQYF
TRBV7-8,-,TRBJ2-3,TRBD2,TGTGCCAGCGCGGGGGACCGCACAGATACGCAGTATTTT,CASAGDRTDTQYF
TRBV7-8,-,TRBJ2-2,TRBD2,TGTGCCAGCAGCCCCAGCGGGGCGAACACCGGGGAGCTGTTTTTT,CASSPSGANTGELFF
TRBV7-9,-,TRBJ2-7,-,TGTGCCAGCAGCCCGGACAACTACGAGCAGTACTTC,CASSPDNYEQYF
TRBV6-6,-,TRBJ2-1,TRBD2,TGTGCCAGCAGTCCCCGGGAGCTGACTAGCGGGAGGGCCGAACTCCAGTTCTTC,CASSPRELTSGRAELQFF
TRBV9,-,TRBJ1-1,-,TGTGCCAGCAGCGTTCAGGGGACCCAAGGGAGCACTGAAGCTTTCTTT,CASSVQGTQGSTEAFF
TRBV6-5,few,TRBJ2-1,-,TGTGCCAGCAGTTACGGACGTCACCAGGGCAATGAGCAGTTCTTC,CASSYGRHQGNEQFF
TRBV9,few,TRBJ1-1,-,TGTGCCAGCAGCGTATACCAAAAAGGAGGGTCCCGCATGAACACTGAAGCTTTCTTT,CASSVYQKGGSRMNTEAFF
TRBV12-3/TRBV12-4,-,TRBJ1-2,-,TGTGCCAGCAGTTTTCTAGGGGACTATGGCTACACCTTC,CASSFLGDYGYTF
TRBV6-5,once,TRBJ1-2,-,TGTGCCACCCCTCGGGGGGGGAGTCACTATGGCTACACCTTC,CATPRGGSHYGYTF
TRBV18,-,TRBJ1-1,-,TGTGCCAGCTCAAGGACAGCGAACACTGAAGCTTTCTTT,CASSRTANTEAFF
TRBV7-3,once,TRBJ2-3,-,TGTGCCAGCAGCGAGGGGGTAGTCGCAGATACGCAGTATTTT,CASSEGVVADTQYF
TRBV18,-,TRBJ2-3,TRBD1,TGTGCCAGCTCAGAAATGACAGGGGGCGCCGATACGCAGTATTTT,CASSEMTGGADTQYF
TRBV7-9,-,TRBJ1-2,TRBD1,TGTGCCAGCAGCTCGACAGGGGTGAGGGGTTATGGCTACACCTTC,CASSSTGVRGYGYTF
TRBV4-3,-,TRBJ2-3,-,TGCGCCAGCAGCCAAGCGACTTCCAGCACAGATACGCAGTATTTT,CASSQATSSTDTQYF
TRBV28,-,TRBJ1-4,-,TGTGCCAGCAGTCCTCCGGGACACTTCTCTGAAAAACTGTTTTTT,CASSPPGHFSEKLFF
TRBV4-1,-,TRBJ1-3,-,TGCGCCAGCAGCTCCCGAATCAGGAACAACTCTGGAAACACCATATATTTT,CASSSRIRNNSGNTIYF
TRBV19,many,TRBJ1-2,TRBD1,TGTGCCAGTAGTAAACAGGGGAACCCTAACTATGGCTACACCTTC,CASSKQGNPNYGYTF
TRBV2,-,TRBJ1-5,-,TGTGCCAGCAAGGGCCGGGGTGGGCAGCCCCAGCATTTT,CASKGRGGQPQHF
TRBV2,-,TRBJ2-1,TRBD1,TGTGCCAGCAGCAAGACCGACAGGGTAGTTTCCGATGAGCAGTTCTTC,CASSKTDRVVSDEQFF
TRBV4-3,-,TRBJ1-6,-,TGCGCCAGCAGCCAAGGAAGAAGTAGCTCCTATAATTCACCCCTCCACTTT,CASSQGRSSSYNSPLHF
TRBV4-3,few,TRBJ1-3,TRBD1,TGCGCCAGCAGCCAAGAACGGACAGGTCTTGGAAACACCATATATTTT,CASSQERTGLGNTIYF
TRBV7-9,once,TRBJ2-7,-,TGTGCCAGCAGCTTAACCGGGTCTCGATTTTACGAGCAGTACTTC,CASSLTGSRFYEQYF
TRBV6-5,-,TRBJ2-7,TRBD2,TGTGCCAGCAGCAGATCTAGCGGGACCTACGAGCAGTACTTC,CASSRSSGTYEQYF
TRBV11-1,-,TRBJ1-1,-,TGTGCCAGCAGCCGGGAGTCGGTCACTGAAGCTTTCTTT,CASSRESVTEAFF
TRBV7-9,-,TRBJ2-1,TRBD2,TGTGCCAGCAGCTCGCGACTAGCGCTCAACAATGAGCAGTTCTTC,CASSSRLALNNEQFF
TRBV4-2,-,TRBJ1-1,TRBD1,TGTGCCAGCAGCCAAGTGGGATGGGGACAGGGGGCAGGCACTGAAGCTTTCTTT,CASSQVGWGQGAGTEAFF
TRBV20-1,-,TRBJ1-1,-,TGCAGTGCTAGTGGGAGTGCAGGGGAGGGAGCTTTCTTT,CSASGSAGEGAFF
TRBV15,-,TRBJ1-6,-,TGTGCCACCAGCCCAGAACCCCGGGTTGCTTCACCCCTCCACTTT,CATSPEPRVASPLHF
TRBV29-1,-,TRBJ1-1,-,TGCAGCGTTGCCCTATCGACAGGAATGAACACTGAAGCTTTCTTT,CSVALSTGMNTEAFF
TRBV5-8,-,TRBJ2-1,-,TGTGCCAGCAGCTTGAGTTATGGGGGGAGATATGAGCAGTTCTTC,CASSLSYGGRYEQFF
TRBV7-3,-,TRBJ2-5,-,TGTGCCAGCAGCTTAACGGGGACACTCCAAGAGACCCAGTACTTC,CASSLTGTLQETQYF
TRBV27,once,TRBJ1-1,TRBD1,TGTGCCAGCAGTTTAGGGGGGTCGACAGGGGCCGCTTTCTTT,CASSLGGSTGAAFF
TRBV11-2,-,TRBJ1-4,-,TGTGCCAGCAGCTTAGATTTTGGGGGGGCGCGTGAAAAACTGTTTTTT,CASSLDFGGAREKLFF
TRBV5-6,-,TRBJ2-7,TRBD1,TGTGCCAGCAGCTTGGGCCCCAACAGGGGAATCGGCGAGCAGTACTTC,CASSLGPNRGIGEQYF
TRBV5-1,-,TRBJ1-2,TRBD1,TGCGCCAGCAGCTTGAGGGCAGGGGGCGCTGATGGCTACACCTTC,CASSLRAGGADGYTF
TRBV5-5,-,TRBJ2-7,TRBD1,TGTGCCAGCAGCTTGTGGGACAGGTCCTCCTACGAGCAGTACTTC,CASSLWDRSSYEQYF
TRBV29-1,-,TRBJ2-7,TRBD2,TGCAGCGCTCTAGACAGCGGGAGTACCTACGAGCAGTACTTC,CSALDSGSTYEQYF
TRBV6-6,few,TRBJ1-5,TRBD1,TGTGCCAGCAGCCAACAGACAGGGGCCCAGCCCCAGCATTTT,CASSQQTGAQPQHF